A single sample is the source of the 30 T cell receptor beta chains below, sequenced in a study of blood T cells in healthy people across ages. Then a second PCR, running about 7 to 11 cycles, was carried out with a sample-barcoded 5' primer and a J-beta primer mix. TCRdb independently ran MiXCR on the 5' RACE reads; one entry per CDR3 protein. The table includes around 1.1 million distinct CDR3 sequences, 35% to 40% detected once. The material sequenced was blood. Receptors were obtained from a man younger than 35 in good health.

The rearrangement uses TRBV3-1 and TRBJ2-1; no clear D. This CDR3 comprises 12 residues. Germline loops: CDR1 LGHDT, CDR2 YNNKEL (reference sequence). V was pared by 6 bases and J by 10 bases, with 13 bases between. The CDR3 loop is CASRPGYGEQFF. Here the CDR3 DNA reads TGTGCCAGCAGGCCTGGTTATGGCGAGCAGTTCTTC.

The J gene is TRBJ2-1, the V gene TRBV6-1; D is perhaps TRBD2 (5 bases). Looked up from germline, CDR1 is MNHNS and CDR2 is SASEGT. Deletions cut 10 bases from V and 2 bases from J, with 15 bases between. There are 14 residues in the CDR3. This CDR3 reads CATGIRAAYNEQFF. The CDR3 nucleotides read TGTGCCACGGGGATCCGGGCAGCCTACAATGAGCAGTTCTTC.

This clonotype was counted only a few times. V and J are TRBV27 and TRBJ1-5; D is unclear. Germline CDR1 and CDR2: MNHEY and SMNVEV (reference sequence). Trimming cost V 3 bases and J 7 bases, with 10 bases left between them. The CDR3 spans 13 residues. Here the CDR3 reads CASSFDHIQPQHF. The CDR3 nucleotides are TGTGCCAGCAGTTTTGACCACATACAGCCCCAGCATTTT.

There are many counts of this clonotype. V gene TRBV27 combines with J gene TRBJ2-5; 7 positions match TRBD2. V was pared by 5 bases and J by 5 bases, with 14 bases of the junction left unmatched. The CDR3 sequence is 16 residues long. Germline CDR1 and CDR2: MNHEY and SMNVEV (reference sequence). CDR3 region: CASSLNGGLLIETQYF. The CDR3 nucleotides read TGTGCCAGCAGTCTAAACGGGGGACTACTAATTGAGACCCAGTACTTC.

The V gene is TRBV2, the J gene TRBJ1-2, with D hard to call. Trimming cost V 1 base and J 6 bases, with 12 bases left between them. The CDR3 spans 14 residues. Germline values: CDR1 SNHLY, CDR2 FYNNEI. CDR3 in DNA: TGTGCCAGCAGTGAAGGTCGGGATGCAAATGGCTACACCTTC. Protein sequence: CASSEGRDANGYTF.

CDR3 amino acids: CASSLFGGRKDTQYF. CDR3 DNA: TGTGCCAGCAGCTTATTCGGGGGGCGAAAAGATACGCAGTATTTT. V is TRBV7-2 and J is TRBJ2-3, with D possibly being TRBD2 (7 bases). CDR1 is SGHTA, CDR2 FQGNSA, per germline. Between the trimmed V and J ends, which lost 2 bases and 5 bases, there was a span of 14 bases. The CDR3 runs to 15 residues.

V is TRBV20-1 and J is TRBJ2-2, with 8 bases fitting TRBD1. V dropped 4 bases and J dropped 0; count of bases not matched to a gene: 10. In germline, CDR1 is DFQATT, CDR2 SNEGSKA (reference sequence). This CDR3 is built from 17 residues. CDR3 coding DNA: TGCAGTGCTACAGGGGGACAGGCTTACGCGAACACCGGGGAGCTGTTTTTT. It codes for CSATGGQAYANTGELFF.

This clonotype came up a few times. The chain combines TRBV6-1 with TRBJ1-2; 8 bases match TRBD1. Germline lookup yields CDR1 MNHNS and CDR2 SASEGT. The ends lost 5 bases at V and 0 bases at J; junction bases unmatched: 14. The CDR3 consists of 18 residues. The CDR3 sequence is CASSRGRDRLFSNYGYTF. In DNA form, the CDR3 reads TGTGCCAGCAGTCGGGGGCGGGACAGGTTATTTTCTAACTATGGCTACACCTTC.

The chain carries TRBV4-1 and TRBJ2-3; D is uncertain. CDR3 length: 15 residues. The ends were cut back, 0 bases at V and 5 bases at J, with 12 bases in the middle. Per germline, CDR1 MGHRA and CDR2 YSYEKL. This chain's CDR3 is CASSQDWESKDTQYF. The DNA of the CDR3 is TGCGCCAGCAGCCAAGATTGGGAATCAAAAGATACGCAGTATTTT.

This clonotype was counted a few times. V usage is TRBV20-1 and J usage is TRBJ2-1, with 13 bases identical to TRBD2. The J call is uncertain, as TRBJ2-7 better fits the DNA end. CDR1 is DFQATT, CDR2 SNEGSKA, per germline (reference sequence). This CDR3 contains 15 residues. The CDR3 protein is CSASKLAGGLNEQYF. The CDR3 bases are TGCAGTGCTAGCAAACTAGCGGGGGGGCTTAATGAGCAGTACTTC.

The V call is TRBV21-1, the J call TRBJ2-3. TRBV21-1 counts as a pseudogene. This CDR3 contains 13 residues. CDR3 nucleotide sequence: TGTGCCGGCACTCCTGCGGACACAGATACGCAGTATTTT. Encoded protein: CAGTPADTDTQYF.

Only a few counts were recorded for this clonotype. This rearrangement joins TRBV15 to TRBJ2-1, with 11 bases lining up with TRBD2. This CDR3 region has 18 residues. The germline V gene encodes CDR1 LNHNV and CDR2 YYDKDF (reference sequence). The ends lost 2 bases at V and 5 bases at J; junction bases unmatched: 11. The CDR3 bases are TGTGCCACCAGCAGACCGGTTTTAGCGGGGGGGTTGAACAATGAGCAGTTCTTC. It translates to CATSRPVLAGGLNNEQFF.

This chain links TRBV9 with TRBJ2-1; TRBD2 matches at 7 bases. This CDR3 contains 15 residues. The germline V gene encodes CDR1 SGDLS and CDR2 YYNGEE. With V trimmed by 3 bases and J by 6 bases, 9 bases remained unmatched. CDR3 protein: CASSEESGVGNEQFF. Written as DNA, the CDR3 is TGTGCCAGCAGCGAAGAAAGCGGGGTGGGCAATGAGCAGTTCTTC.

This rearrangement joins TRBV7-2 to TRBJ2-1; no definite D call. V was trimmed by 4 bases and J by 4 bases, leaving 14 bases between them. The CDR3 consists of 15 residues. Germline assignment: CDR1 SGHTA and CDR2 FQGNSA. The DNA of the CDR3 is TGTGCCAGCAGCTCCGGCGGTATTGGGTACAATGAGCAGTTCTTC. Encoded protein: CASSSGGIGYNEQFF.

A few counts support this clonotype. The V call is TRBV18, the J call TRBJ1-1, with D possibly TRBD1 on 5 matching bases. Trimming removed 1 base at V and 1 base at J, with 10 bases between. The CDR3 is made up of 15 amino acids. CDR1 is KGHSH, CDR2 LQKENI, per germline. CDR3 DNA: TGTGCCAGCTCACCACAGGGGAATACGAACACTGAAGCTTTCTTT. Its protein is CASSPQGNTNTEAFF. Full variable domain (rest looked up from reference TRBV18 and TRBJ1-1): NAGVMQNPRHLVRRRGQEARLRCSPMKGHSHVYWYRQLPEEGLKFMVYLQKENIIDESGMPKERFSAEFPKEGPSILRIQQVVRGDSAAYFCASSPQGNTNTEAFFGQGTRLTVV.

CDR3 loop: CASCGQDYSVGTEAFF. The CDR3 region has the DNA TGTGCCAGCTGCGGACAGGATTATTCGGTAGGCACTGAAGCTTTCTTT. This rearrangement joins TRBV6-6 to TRBJ1-1; 7 bases fit TRBD1. Germline CDR1 MNHNY, CDR2 SVGAGI (reference sequence). J lost 4 bases, V lost 8 bases, and 16 bases had no gene match. The CDR3 sequence is 16 residues long.

The chain couples TRBV9 to TRBJ1-2; 12 bases are shared with TRBD1. Per germline, CDR1 SGDLS and CDR2 YYNGEE. Trimming took 0 bases from V and 2 from J; bases not matched to a gene: 5. CDR3 size: 17 residues. The CDR3 DNA sequence: TGTGCCAGCAGCGTAGGGGACAGGGGGCTTGACAACTATGGCTACACCTTC. Protein: CASSVGDRGLDNYGYTF.

A few counts support this clonotype. CDR3 sequence reads: CATRTSGVNEQFF. The CDR3 DNA follows: TGTGCCACCCGGACTAGCGGGGTCAATGAGCAGTTCTTC. The chain recombines TRBV6-2 or TRBV6-3 with TRBJ2-1; TRBD2 matches at 12 bases. The CDR3 contains 13 residues. Trimming cost V 10 bases and J 6 bases; bases outside gene matches: 4. Per germline, CDR1 MNHEY and CDR2 SVGEGT.

The rearrangement joins TRBV9 to TRBJ2-2, with D possibly matching TRBD2 (6 bases). CDR1 and CDR2 from the germline V gene are SGDLS and YYNGEE. Trimming cost V 5 bases and J 4 bases, with 15 bases left between them. The CDR3 runs 15 residues. CDR3 loop: CASSYGTWGTGELFF. In DNA, the CDR3 is TGTGCCAGCAGTTATGGGACTTGGGGCACCGGGGAGCTGTTTTTT.

The chain is built from TRBV7-9 and TRBJ2-7; D not resolved. The germline CDR1 and CDR2 sequences are SEHNR and FQNEAQ (reference sequence). CDR3 length: 14 amino acids. Trimming left V 3 bases short and J 5 bases short, with 14 bases between. In DNA, the CDR3 is TGTGCCAGCAGCTTGAACGTAGGCGACGACGAGCAGTACTTC. Its protein product is CASSLNVGDDEQYF. The entire variable domain, with the rest obtained from reference TRBV7-9 and TRBJ2-7, is as follows: DTGVSQNPRHKITKRGQNVTFRCDPISEHNRLYWYRQTLGQGPEFLTYFQNEAQLEKSRLLSDRFSAERPKGSFSTLEIQRTEQGDSAMYLCASSLNVGDDEQYFGPGTRLTVT.

The gene calls are TRBV5-5 and TRBJ1-3, with D hard to call. CDR1 SGHKS and CDR2 YYEKEE come from the germline V gene (reference sequence). The V end lost 1 base, the J end lost 4 bases, and 9 bases lay between the germline ends. The CDR3 runs to 14 residues. This CDR3 is CASSLPGIGNTIYF. In nucleotides, the CDR3 is TGTGCCAGCAGCTTGCCCGGGATCGGAAACACCATATATTTT.

This clonotype was picked up a small number of times. The gene calls are TRBV7-3 and TRBJ2-6; 8 bases map to TRBD1. Losses at the gene ends were 1 base for V and 1 base for J; bases not matched to a gene: 18. Germline assignment: CDR1 SGHTA and CDR2 FQGTGA. This CDR3 region has 22 residues. The CDR3 nucleotides are TGTGCCAGCAGCTTAAGTTTCAGTGGACAGGGCCAACTTATTTCTGGGGCCAACGTCCTGACTTTC. Its protein product is CASSLSFSGQGQLISGANVLTF. Full variable domain (outside the CDR3, taken from reference TRBV7-3 and TRBJ2-6): GAGVSQTPSNKVTEKGKYVELRCDPISGHTALYWYRQSLGQGPEFLIYFQGTGAADDSGLPNDRFFAVRPEGSVSTLKIQRTERGDSAVYLCASSLSFSGQGQLISGANVLTFGAGSRLTVL.

This clonotype was seen only a few times. The rearrangement joins TRBV12-3 or TRBV12-4 to TRBJ2-3; 9 bases fit TRBD2. The CDR3 loop spans 14 amino acids. V lost 4 bases to trimming and J lost 6 bases; unmatched junction nucleotides: 5. The CDR3: CASSWGLAPDTQYF. Written as DNA, the CDR3 is TGTGCCAGCAGTTGGGGACTAGCCCCGGATACGCAGTATTTT.

This rearrangement joins TRBV5-1 to TRBJ2-3; D not certain. Germline V gene data show CDR1 as SGHRS and CDR2 as YFSETQ. V lost 0 bases and J 3 bases, leaving 11 bases between the germline ends. This CDR3 comprises 15 residues. This CDR3 reads CASSLEAYLTDTQYF. Here the CDR3 DNA reads TGCGCCAGCAGCTTGGAGGCCTATTTAACAGATACGCAGTATTTT.

The sample holds a few counts of this clonotype. Here the CDR3 reads CASSQDTGPISGANVLTF. CDR3 nucleotide sequence: TGCGCCAGCAGCCAAGACACAGGACCAATCTCTGGGGCCAACGTCCTGACTTTC. The chain is built from TRBV4-3 and TRBJ2-6; D might be TRBD1 (5 bases). This CDR3 contains 18 residues. V lost 0 bases and J lost 0, with 12 bases in between. CDR1 and CDR2 (germline): LGHNA, YSLEER.

This CDR3 is CASSLGESSTDTQYF. The CDR3, as DNA: TGTGCCAGCAGTTTGGGTGAGAGTTCCACAGATACGCAGTATTTT. The chain has TRBV28 and TRBJ2-3; D is unresolved. The germline V gene has CDR1 MDHEN and CDR2 SYDVKM. The CDR3 runs to 15 residues. V was pared by 3 bases and J by 2 bases, with 12 bases between.

This chain links TRBV20-1 with TRBJ2-3; D remains unclear. Trimming removed 2 bases at V and 2 bases at J, with 5 bases between. The CDR3 is 12 residues long. The V gene's germline CDR1 is DFQATT and CDR2 SNEGSKA (reference sequence). As DNA, the CDR3 is TGCAGTGCTAGACCTTCCACAGATACGCAGTATTTT. It yields the protein CSARPSTDTQYF.

The chain links TRBV7-2 to TRBJ1-4; D ambiguous. Trimming stripped 4 bases from V and 3 bases from J, with 6 bases between. This CDR3 region has 13 residues. Germline loops: CDR1 SGHTA, CDR2 FQGNSA. CDR3 bases: TGTGCCAGCAGCTCGGTCGCTAATGAAAAACTGTTTTTT. The encoded protein is CASSSVANEKLFF. The full variable domain, rest sourced from reference TRBV7-2 and TRBJ1-4, is GAGVSQSPSNKVTEKGKDVELRCDPISGHTALYWYRQSLGQGLEFLIYFQGNSAPDKSGLPSDRFSAERTGGSVSTLTIQRTQQEDSAVYLCASSSVANEKLFFGSGTQLSVL.

This sequence joins TRBV25-1 and TRBJ2-3; a weak D match, TRBD2 (5 bases). Germline V lookup: CDR1 MGHDK, CDR2 SYGVNS. The CDR3 is 14 residues long. The V and J ends lost 7 bases and 0 bases respectively, with 11 bases between them. The CDR3 loop is CASTEGRSTDTQYF. CDR3 in DNA: TGTGCCAGCACCGAGGGCAGAAGCACAGATACGCAGTATTTT.

This chain links TRBV10-3 with TRBJ1-1, with D hard to call. Germline V CDR1 and CDR2: ENHRY, SYGVKD. This CDR3 comprises 13 residues. V was shortened by 4 bases and J by 3 bases, with 9 bases between the two germline ends. CDR3: CAISGGKDTEAFF. Written as DNA, the CDR3 is TGTGCCATCAGTGGCGGCAAGGACACTGAAGCTTTCTTT.